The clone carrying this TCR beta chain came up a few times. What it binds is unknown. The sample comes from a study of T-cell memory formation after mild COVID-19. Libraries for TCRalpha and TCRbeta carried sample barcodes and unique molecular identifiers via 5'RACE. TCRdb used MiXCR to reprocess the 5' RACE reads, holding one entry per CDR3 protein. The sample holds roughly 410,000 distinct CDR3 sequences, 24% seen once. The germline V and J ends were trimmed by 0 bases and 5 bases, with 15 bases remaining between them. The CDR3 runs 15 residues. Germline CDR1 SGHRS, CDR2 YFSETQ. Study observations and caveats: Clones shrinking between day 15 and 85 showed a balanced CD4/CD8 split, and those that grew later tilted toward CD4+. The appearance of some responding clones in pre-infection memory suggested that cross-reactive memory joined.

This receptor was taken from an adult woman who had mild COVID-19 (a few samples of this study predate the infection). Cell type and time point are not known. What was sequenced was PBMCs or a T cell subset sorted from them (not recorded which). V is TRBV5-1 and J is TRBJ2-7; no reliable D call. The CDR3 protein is CASSLALWWVHEQYF. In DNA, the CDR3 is TGCGCCAGCAGCTTGGCCCTGTGGTGGGTCCACGAGCAGTACTTC.